This TCR beta chain was captured by sequencing in a study of T cells in Graves' hyperthyroidism and ophthalmopathy. TCR beta CDR3 region amplification was performed from RNA transcripts. The HTBI set primed first-round TCR CDR3 RT-PCR. Using its own MiXCR run on the multiplex PCR reads, TCRdb lists one record per CDR3 protein. This sample has 400,000 to 600,000 distinct CDR3 sequences, with around 20% found just once. Stable disease denoted Graves' hyperthyroidism without ophthalmopathy progression within 18 months. Patients were aged 18 to 65, had disease duration under 2 months, and had newly diagnosed hyperthyroidism. Diagnoses rested on clinical symptoms, serum thyroxine and TRAb, thyroid ultrasound and orbital computed tomography. This clonotype was counted ten times or more. CDR3 length: 18 residues. Trimming at V came to 1 base and at J to 3 bases, leaving 12 bases not matched to a gene. Per the germline V gene, CDR1 is SGDLS and CDR2 is YYNGEE.

This sequence originates from a man aged 18-30 years with Graves' hyperthyroidism. V gene TRBV9 combines with J gene TRBJ2-2, with 7 bases aligning to TRBD2. The sequencing input was blood. The CDR3: CASSVSKRAGIDTGELFF. CDR3 DNA: TGTGCCAGCAGCGTATCCAAAAGAGCGGGAATCGACACCGGGGAGCTGTTTTTT.